This paragraph covers one T cell receptor (beta chain) sequence. TCRB CDR3 was amplified from 2 ug genomic DNA or less. The table came from immunoSEQ multiplex PCR; TCRdb's copy has only in-frame clones and leaves some out. The data hold nearly 85,000 clones, with around nine tenths observed a single time. Losses at the gene ends were 1 base for V and 1 base for J; bases not matched to a gene: 3. CDR3 length: 15 amino acids. The germline gives CDR1 SEHNR, CDR2 FQNEAQ (reference sequence). The sample belongs to a study of glioma-infiltrating T cells after dendritic cell vaccination. The chain joins TRBV7-9 to TRBJ2-5, with 7 bases matching TRBD1. The source material was blood, sampled before dendritic cell vaccination. The source of this sequence is a human donor with glioblastoma. DNA of the CDR3: TGTGCCAGCAGCTTAGATGGGACAGTCCAAGAGACCCAGTACTTC. It is translated as CASSLDGTVQETQYF.